Listed here are 2 T cell receptor beta chains from one sample, sequenced in a study of blood T cell repertoires in COVID-19. TCRdb keeps only in-frame clones here, not all; method: immunoSEQ multiplex PCR. The sample includes over 50,000 clones, approximately 86% of them seen just once. The specimen sequenced was peripheral blood. All receptors come from a man between 65 and 80 years old with acute or convalescent COVID-19.

This clone showed up just a few times. V and J are TRBV5-1 and TRBJ2-7; the match to TRBD2 covers 10 bases. This CDR3 contains 15 residues. Germline V gene sequence: CDR1 SGHRS, CDR2 YFSETQ. The trim removed 4 bases at V and 4 bases at J, leaving 8 bases unmatched. CDR3 in amino acids: CASSPRTSGLYEQYF. The CDR3 DNA follows: TGCGCCAGCAGCCCTCGGACTAGCGGACTATACGAGCAGTACTTC.

The rearrangement links TRBV9 to TRBJ2-2; D not certain. The V gene lost 4 bases and the J gene lost 3 bases, with 10 bases spanning the gap. The germline CDR1 and CDR2 sequences are SGDLS and YYNGEE. The CDR3 is made up of 14 amino acids. The DNA for the CDR3 is TGTGCCAGCAGCTCCCGAGGTGACACCGGGGAGCTGTTTTTT. Protein sequence: CASSSRGDTGELFF.